Here is one TCR beta chain with its context. Its specificity is not known. These data come from a study of graft-versus-host responses after intestinal transplantation. Overall study context: Recipients underwent multivisceral, liver-intestinal, or isolated intestinal transplants.

Germline V gene sequence: CDR1 MNHEY, CDR2 SMNVEV (reference sequence). The V end was cut by 5 bases, the J end by 8 bases, with 25 bases between. There are 16 residues in the CDR3. TCRdb keeps only in-frame clones here, not all; method: immunoSEQ multiplex PCR. Among 100,000 or so clones listed, roughly 84% were seen once. Overall study results and limits: Patients with graft-donor T cell macrochimerism had high graft-versus-host to host-versus-graft clonal ratios in allografts.

This specimen was unstimulated CD4+ T cells sorted from spleen or lymph node cells, taken before transplant. The J gene is TRBJ2-7, the V gene TRBV27; no reliable D call. The TCR originated in a human donor who was the organ donor for an intestinal transplant. The CDR3 coding sequence is TGTGCCAGCAGTCCCCCTGGCGCGAACAGCCCTATTCAGCAGTACTTC. This translates into CASSPPGANSPIQQYF.